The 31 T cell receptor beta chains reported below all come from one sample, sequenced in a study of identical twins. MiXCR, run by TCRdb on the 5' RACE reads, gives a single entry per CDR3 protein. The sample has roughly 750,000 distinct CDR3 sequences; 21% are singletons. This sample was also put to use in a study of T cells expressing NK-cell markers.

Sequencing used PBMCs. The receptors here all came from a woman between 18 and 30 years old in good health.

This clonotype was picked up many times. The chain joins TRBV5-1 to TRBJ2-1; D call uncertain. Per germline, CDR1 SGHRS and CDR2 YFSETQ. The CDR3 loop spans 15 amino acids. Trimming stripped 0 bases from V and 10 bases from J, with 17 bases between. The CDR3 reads CASSLAGSTGNEQFF. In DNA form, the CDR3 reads TGCGCCAGCAGCTTGGCAGGATCCACCGGTAACGAGCAGTTCTTC.

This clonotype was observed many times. CDR3 DNA: TGTGCCAGCGGGACAGCTAGCAATCAGCCCCAGCATTTT. Its translation: CASGTASNQPQHF. The rearrangement links TRBV12-3 or TRBV12-4 to TRBJ1-5; 7 positions agree with TRBD1. The CDR3 length is 13 residues. V lost 8 bases and J lost 0; bases outside the gene matches: 1.

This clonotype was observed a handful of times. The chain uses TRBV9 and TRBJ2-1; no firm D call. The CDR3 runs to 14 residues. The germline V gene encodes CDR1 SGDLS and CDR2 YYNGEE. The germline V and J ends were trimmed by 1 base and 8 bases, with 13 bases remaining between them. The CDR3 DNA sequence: TGTGCCAGCAGCGTACGGCCAATGGGTGATGAGCAGTTCTTC. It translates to CASSVRPMGDEQFF.

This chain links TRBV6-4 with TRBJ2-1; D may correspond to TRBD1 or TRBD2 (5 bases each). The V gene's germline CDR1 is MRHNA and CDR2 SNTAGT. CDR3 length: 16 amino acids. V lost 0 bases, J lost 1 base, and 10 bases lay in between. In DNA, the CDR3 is TGTGCCAGCAGTGACTCGCACGGGGCGTCCTACAATGAGCAGTTCTTC. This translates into CASSDSHGASYNEQFF.

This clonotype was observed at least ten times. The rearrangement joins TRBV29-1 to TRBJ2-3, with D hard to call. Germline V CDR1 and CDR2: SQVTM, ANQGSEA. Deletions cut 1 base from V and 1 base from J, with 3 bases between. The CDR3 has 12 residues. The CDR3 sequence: CSVEGGTDTQYF. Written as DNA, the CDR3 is TGCAGCGTTGAAGGTGGCACAGATACGCAGTATTTT.

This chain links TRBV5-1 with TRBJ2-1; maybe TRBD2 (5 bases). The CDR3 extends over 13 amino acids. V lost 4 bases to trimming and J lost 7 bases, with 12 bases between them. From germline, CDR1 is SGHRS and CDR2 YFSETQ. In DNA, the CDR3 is TGCGCCAGCAGCCTACTAGATGGTAATGAGCAGTTCTTC. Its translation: CASSLLDGNEQFF.

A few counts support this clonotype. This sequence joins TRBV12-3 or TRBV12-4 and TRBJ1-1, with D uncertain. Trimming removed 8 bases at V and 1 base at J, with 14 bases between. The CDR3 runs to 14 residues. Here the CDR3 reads CASGKDGWNTEAFF. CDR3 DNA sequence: TGTGCCAGCGGCAAAGACGGGTGGAACACTGAAGCTTTCTTT.

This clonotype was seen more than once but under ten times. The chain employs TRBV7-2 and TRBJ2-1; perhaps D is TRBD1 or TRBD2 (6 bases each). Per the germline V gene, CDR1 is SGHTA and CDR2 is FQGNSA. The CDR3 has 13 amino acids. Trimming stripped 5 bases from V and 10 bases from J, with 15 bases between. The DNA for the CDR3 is TGTGCCAGCAGCGAGCGACGGGGGCTCGAGCAGTTCTTC. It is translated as CASSERRGLEQFF.

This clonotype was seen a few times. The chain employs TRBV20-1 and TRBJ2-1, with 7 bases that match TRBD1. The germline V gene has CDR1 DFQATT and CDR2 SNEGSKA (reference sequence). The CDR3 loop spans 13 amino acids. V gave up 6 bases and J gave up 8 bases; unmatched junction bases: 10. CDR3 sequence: CSASDRAPDEQFF. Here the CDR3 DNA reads TGCAGTGCCTCCGACAGGGCCCCCGATGAGCAGTTCTTC.

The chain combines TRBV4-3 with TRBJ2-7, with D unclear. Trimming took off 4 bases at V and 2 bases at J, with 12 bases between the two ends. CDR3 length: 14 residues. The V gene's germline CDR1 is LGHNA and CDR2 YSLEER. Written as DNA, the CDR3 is TGCGCCAGCAGCCGGGCAGAGTCAACCTACGAGCAGTACTTC. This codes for CASSRAESTYEQYF.

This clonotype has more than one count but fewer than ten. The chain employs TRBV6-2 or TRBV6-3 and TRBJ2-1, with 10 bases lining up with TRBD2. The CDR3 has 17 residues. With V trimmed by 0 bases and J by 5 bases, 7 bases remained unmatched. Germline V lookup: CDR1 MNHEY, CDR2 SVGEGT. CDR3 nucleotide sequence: TGTGCCAGCAGTTACTCTAGCGGGAGGATGTTTGACAATGAGCAGTTCTTC. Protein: CASSYSSGRMFDNEQFF.

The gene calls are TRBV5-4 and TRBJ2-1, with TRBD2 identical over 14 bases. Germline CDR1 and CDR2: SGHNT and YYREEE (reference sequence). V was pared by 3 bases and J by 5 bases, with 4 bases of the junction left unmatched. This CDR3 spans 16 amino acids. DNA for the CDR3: TGTGCCAGCAGCTCTAGGACTAGCGGGGGGCACAATGAGCAGTTCTTC. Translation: CASSSRTSGGHNEQFF.

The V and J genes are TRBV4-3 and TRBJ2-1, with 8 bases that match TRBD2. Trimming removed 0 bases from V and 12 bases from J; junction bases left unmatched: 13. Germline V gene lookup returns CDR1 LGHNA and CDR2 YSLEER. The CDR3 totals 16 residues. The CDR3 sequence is CASSQETSGRLNRQFF. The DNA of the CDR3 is TGCGCCAGCAGCCAAGAAACTAGCGGCCGCCTGAATCGGCAGTTCTTC.

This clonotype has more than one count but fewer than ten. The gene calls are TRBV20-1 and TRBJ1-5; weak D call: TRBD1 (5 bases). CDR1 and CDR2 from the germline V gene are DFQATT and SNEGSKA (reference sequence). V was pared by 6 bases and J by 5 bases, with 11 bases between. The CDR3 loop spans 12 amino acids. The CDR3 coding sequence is TGCAGTGCCTGGGACGGGGATCAGCCCCAGCATTTT. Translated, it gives CSAWDGDQPQHF.

The CDR3 DNA is TGCAGTGCTAGTGACTTCAGGGGATTGGGCACTGAAGCTTTCTTT. Its translation: CSASDFRGLGTEAFF. The chain employs TRBV20-1 and TRBJ1-1, with D maybe TRBD1 (6 bases). CDR1 is DFQATT and CDR2 is SNEGSKA in the germline V gene (reference sequence). The V and J ends lost 3 bases and 4 bases respectively, with 18 bases between them. There are 15 residues in the CDR3.

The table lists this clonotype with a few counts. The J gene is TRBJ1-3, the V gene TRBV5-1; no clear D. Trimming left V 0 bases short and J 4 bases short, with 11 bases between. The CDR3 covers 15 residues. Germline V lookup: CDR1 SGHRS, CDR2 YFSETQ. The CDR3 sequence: CASSLDGREGNTIYF. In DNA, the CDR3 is TGCGCCAGCAGCTTGGACGGTAGGGAAGGAAACACCATATATTTT.

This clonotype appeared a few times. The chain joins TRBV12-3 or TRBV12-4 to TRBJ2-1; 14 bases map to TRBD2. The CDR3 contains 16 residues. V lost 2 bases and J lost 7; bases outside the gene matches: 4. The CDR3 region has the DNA TGTGCCAGCAGTTTATACGGGACTAGCGGGAGAAATGAGCAGTTCTTC. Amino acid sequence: CASSLYGTSGRNEQFF.

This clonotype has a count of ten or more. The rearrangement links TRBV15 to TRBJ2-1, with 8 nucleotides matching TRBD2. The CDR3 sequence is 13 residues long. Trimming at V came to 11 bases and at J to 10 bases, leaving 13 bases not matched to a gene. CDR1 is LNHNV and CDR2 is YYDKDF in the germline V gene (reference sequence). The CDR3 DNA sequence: TGTGCCGTCCGGGAGAGCGGGGGCAAAGAGCAGTTCTTC. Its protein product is CAVRESGGKEQFF.

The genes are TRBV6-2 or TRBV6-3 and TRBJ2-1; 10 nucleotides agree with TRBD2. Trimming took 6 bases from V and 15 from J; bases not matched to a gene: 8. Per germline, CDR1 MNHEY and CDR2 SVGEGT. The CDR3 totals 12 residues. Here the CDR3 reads CASSDPGLARFF. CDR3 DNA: TGTGCCAGCAGCGACCCGGGACTAGCGAGGTTCTTC.

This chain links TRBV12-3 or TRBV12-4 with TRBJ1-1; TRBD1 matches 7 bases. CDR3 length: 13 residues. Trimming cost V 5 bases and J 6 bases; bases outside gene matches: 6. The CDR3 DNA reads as TGTGCCAGCAGTAGACAGGGAGTCCCTGAAGCTTTCTTT. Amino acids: CASSRQGVPEAFF.

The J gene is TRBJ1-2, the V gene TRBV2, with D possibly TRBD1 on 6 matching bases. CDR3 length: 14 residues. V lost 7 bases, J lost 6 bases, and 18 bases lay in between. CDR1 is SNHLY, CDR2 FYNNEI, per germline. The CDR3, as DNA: TGTGCCAGCAAAAAAGTGACAGGAATGGATGGCTACACCTTC. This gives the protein CASKKVTGMDGYTF.

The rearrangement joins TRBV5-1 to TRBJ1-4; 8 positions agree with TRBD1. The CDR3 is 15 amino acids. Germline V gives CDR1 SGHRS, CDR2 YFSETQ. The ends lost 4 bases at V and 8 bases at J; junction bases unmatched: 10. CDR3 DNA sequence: TGCGCCAGCAGCCCGGCCCGGGCAGGGGGCGAAAAACTGTTTTTT. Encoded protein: CASSPARAGGEKLFF.

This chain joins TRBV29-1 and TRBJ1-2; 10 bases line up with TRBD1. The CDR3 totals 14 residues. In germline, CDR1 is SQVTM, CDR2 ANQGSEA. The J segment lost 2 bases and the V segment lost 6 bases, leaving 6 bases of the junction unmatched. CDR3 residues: CSVGPGQGNYGYTF. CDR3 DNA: TGCAGCGTGGGCCCGGGACAGGGGAACTATGGCTACACCTTC.

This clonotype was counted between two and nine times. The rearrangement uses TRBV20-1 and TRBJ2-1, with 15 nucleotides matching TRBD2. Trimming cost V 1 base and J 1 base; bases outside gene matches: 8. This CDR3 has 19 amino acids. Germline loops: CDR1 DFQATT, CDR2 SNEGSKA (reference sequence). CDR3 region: CSARGGLAGGRVSYNEQFF. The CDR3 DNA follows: TGCAGTGCTAGAGGGGGACTAGCGGGAGGTCGCGTTTCCTACAATGAGCAGTTCTTC.

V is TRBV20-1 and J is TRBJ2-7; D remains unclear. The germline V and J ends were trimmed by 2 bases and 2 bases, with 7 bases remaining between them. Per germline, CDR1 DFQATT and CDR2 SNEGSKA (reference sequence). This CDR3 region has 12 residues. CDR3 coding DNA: TGCAGTGCTAGACCGTCGCCCTACGAGCAGTACTTC. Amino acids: CSARPSPYEQYF.

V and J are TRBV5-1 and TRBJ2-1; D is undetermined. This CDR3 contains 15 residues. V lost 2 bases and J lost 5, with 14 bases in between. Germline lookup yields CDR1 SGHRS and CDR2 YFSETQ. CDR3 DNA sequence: TGCGCCAGCAGCTTATACCGATCCATAAACAATGAGCAGTTCTTC. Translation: CASSLYRSINNEQFF.

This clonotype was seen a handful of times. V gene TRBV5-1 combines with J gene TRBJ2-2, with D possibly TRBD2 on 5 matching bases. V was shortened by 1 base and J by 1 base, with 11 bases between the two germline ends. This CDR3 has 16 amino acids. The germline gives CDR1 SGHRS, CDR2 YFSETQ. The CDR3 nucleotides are TGCGCCAGCAGCTTGACTCTAGCAGGGAACACCGGGGAGCTGTTTTTT. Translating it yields CASSLTLAGNTGELFF.

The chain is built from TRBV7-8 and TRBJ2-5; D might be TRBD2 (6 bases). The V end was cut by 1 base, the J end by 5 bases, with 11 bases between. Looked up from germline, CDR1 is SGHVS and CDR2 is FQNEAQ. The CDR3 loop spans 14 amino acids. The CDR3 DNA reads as TGTGCCAGCAGCTTAGGGACTACGGGGGAGACCCAGTACTTC. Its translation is CASSLGTTGETQYF.

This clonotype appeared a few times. The CDR3 here is CASSYSRGASSYNEQFF. As DNA, the CDR3 is TGTGCCAGCAGTTACTCCCGCGGGGCGAGCTCCTACAATGAGCAGTTCTTC. The rearrangement links TRBV6-5 to TRBJ2-1, with TRBD2 as a possible D gene (6 bases). The V end was cut by 0 bases, the J end by 0 bases, with 12 bases between. In germline, CDR1 is MNHEY, CDR2 SVGAGI. The CDR3 runs 17 residues.

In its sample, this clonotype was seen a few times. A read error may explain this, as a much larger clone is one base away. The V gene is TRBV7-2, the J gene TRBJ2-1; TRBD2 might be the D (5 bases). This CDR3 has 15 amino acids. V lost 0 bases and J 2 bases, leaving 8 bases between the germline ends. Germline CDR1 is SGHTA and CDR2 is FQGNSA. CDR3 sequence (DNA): TGTGCCAGCAGCTTAGCGGGAGTAGCCTACAATGAGCAGTTCTTC. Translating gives CASSLAGVAYNEQFF.

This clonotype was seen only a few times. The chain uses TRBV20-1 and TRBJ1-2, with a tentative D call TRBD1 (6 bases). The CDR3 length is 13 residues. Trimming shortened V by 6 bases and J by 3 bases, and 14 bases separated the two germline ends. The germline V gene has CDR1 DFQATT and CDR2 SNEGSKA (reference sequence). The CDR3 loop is CSANTQGDYGYTF. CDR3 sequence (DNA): TGCAGTGCCAATACACAGGGCGACTATGGCTACACCTTC.